The entry that follows covers one TCR beta chain sequence. The data stem from a study of control samples from healthy donors and cancer patients. V lost 7 bases, J lost 6 bases, and 12 bases lay in between. The CDR3 consists of 13 residues. From germline, CDR1 is MNHEY and CDR2 SVGAGI. The data were produced by immunoSEQ multiplex PCR, yet TCRdb's version contains in-frame clones alone and is incomplete. The sample carries 150,000 to 200,000 clones, about 90% recorded once. What was sequenced was blood. The chain uses TRBV6-5 and TRBJ2-2, with D possibly TRBD2 on 6 matching bases. This TCR was sampled from a woman in her forties or fifties in good health. The CDR3, as DNA: TGTGCCAGCATCCGGGGGAGGCCCGGGGAGCTGTTTTTT. This gives the protein CASIRGRPGELFF.